This TCR beta chain came from a study of a mutant IDH1 vaccine in newly diagnosed glioma (dated by TCRdb to 2020 to 2022). Study-level background: Vaccination started 4-6 weeks after radiotherapy alone, or was given together with temozolomide cycles in the groups whose treatment included chemotherapy. Of the roughly 32 treated patients, roughly 60% were male and around 38% were female, and a mean age of 40.4 years was recorded. Prior to enrollment, standard therapy consisting of radiotherapy alone, temozolomide alone, or radiochemotherapy with temozolomide had been administered to patients, with the combination being received by most patients. The week-35 safety follow-up took place at visit V12, and the week-47 end of study took place at visit V13. Peripheral blood was drawn at six visits: V03 (baseline), V05, V07, V10, V12 and V13. For exploratory analyses, longitudinal TCRB deep sequencing was carried out in about 25 treated patients wherever samples were available. Broad study findings and their caveats: According to the authors, sample limitations meant that analyses of patient blood samples could not be reproduced. Selection of PBMC samples for TCRB deep sequencing was based on availability. Across multiple MHC alleles, vaccine-induced immune responses were seen in around 93% of patients. Pseudoprogression appeared unrelated to alterations in the top peripheral T cell clonotypes detected by TCRB sequencing.

The library was made by the immunoSEQ multiplex PCR assay. The hsTCRB Kit was used according to the manufacturer's protocol to amplify rearranged TCR beta chain sequences. An Illumina MiSeq was used to sequence the TCRB libraries. In the original analysis: Demultiplexing, trimming and gene mapping were performed with the kit vendor's proprietary platform. The immuneACCESS repertoire file appears here via TCRdb, limited to in-frame rearrangements. These files lack a portion of the clones; in checked studies, under half of the deficit traces to unresolved V genes, and the cause of the others is not known. The V and J calls and clone size are taken from that table; D and trimming were inferred from the DNA. The sample table records approximately 31,000 clones; roughly four fifths of these occur just once. The leading ten clones occupy roughly 6.6% of the sample. The table lists this clone with a few counts. It lacks a known antigen. No base-level quality is on record; no much larger clone is a single base apart.

In the paper's terms, the time point label means: week 35, safety follow-up. Each vaccine dose, consisting of 300 ug of a 20-mer mutant IDH1 peptide in Montanide, was administered subcutaneously with topical imiquimod. Eight vaccinations were administered to patients in weeks 1, 3, 5, 7, 11, 15, 19 and 23, corresponding to visits V03 through V10. Donors had newly diagnosed WHO grade 3 or 4 IDH1-mutant astrocytomas with loss of nuclear ATRX. The samples were drawn from NOA16, a multicentre, single-arm, open-label phase I trial in Germany that tested a mutant IDH1 peptide vaccine in humans for the first time. Genomic DNA for TCRB sequencing was extracted from EDTA blood using the DNeasy Blood and Tissue Kit. CDR1 and CDR2 were assigned from the germline V gene as MDHEN and SYDVKM. V lost 2 bases and J lost 2 bases; the stretch between them is 15 bases long. The CDR3 runs 16 amino acids, cysteine and phenylalanine included. Only the CDR3 DNA is retained, 48 bases long and in frame from the first base.

This TCR derives from a woman aged 18-29 years with glioma. The source was PBMCs, collected from a glioma patient whose treatment included an IDH1 peptide vaccine. The chain joins TRBV28 to TRBJ2-5; TRBD1 could be the D gene, as 6 bases match. The CDR3 sequence is CASSLRQGRPQETQYF. The DNA sequence is as follows: TGTGCCAGCAGTTTACGGCAGGGGCGTCCTCAAGAGACCCAGTACTTC.